This T cell receptor beta chain was identified in a study of blood T cell repertoires in COVID-19 (dated by TCRdb to about 2020). For the study in its entirety: Samples from collaborators originated in the United States, Italy and Spain and spanned both the acute and convalescent phases of COVID-19. The prospective study material was composed of cDNA or gDNA derived from T cells, B-cell-depleted T cells, or PBMCs. The dataset comprised deeply sampled blood TCRbeta repertoires from subjects exposed to, actively infected with, or recovered from COVID-19. A freely available public database, intended as a resource for researchers studying the immune response to SARS-CoV-2, is where the repertoires were released. The samples were drawn from two sources: the first 160 participants of the ongoing ImmuneRACE study, and 1,200 or so subjects contributed by 6 global collaborators. Nearly every sample came with metadata listing a de-identified subject ID, COVID-19 status, age in years and sex. Where available, HLA class I and class II types were obtained from metadata supplied by the sample provider rather than from assay-based typing.

The paper as a whole reports these results and caveats: How much clinical and demographic metadata was included differed by source and by participant, and the metadata was provided uncurated.

There are 15 amino acids in the CDR3, from cysteine to phenylalanine inclusive. The retained sequence is limited to the CDR3, 45 bases, with the frame set at the first base. The V and J ends are trimmed by 5 bases and 1 base, leaving 14 bases between them. According to the germline V gene (reference sequence), CDR1 reads LNHDA and CDR2 reads SQIVND. A word on this clone: The antigen it binds to is not known. Within one base of it there is no much larger clone, and no base qualities were kept.

TCRbeta CDR3 regions were amplified from genomic DNA by means of the immunoSEQ Assay, a bias-controlled multiplex PCR. The original pipeline was this. Within the assay, amplification of reference gene primers was used to estimate how many nucleated cells each sample contained. To quantify the absolute abundance of each unique TCRbeta CDR3 rearrangement, sequence reads were collapsed and filtered. For each sample, productive Simpson clonality was calculated as the square root of Simpson's diversity index across productive rearrangements. The source is immuneACCESS, and TCRdb retained only in-frame sequences with V and J called. Part of the clones is not carried over; for the studies checked, unresolved V genes explain less than half of this, and the remainder is unexplained. Clone size and the V and J calls come from that table; the DNA yielded D and trimming. In this sample the table shows 60,000 to 75,000 clones, roughly 88% of which occur a single time. Just under 2% of the sample is held by the ten biggest clonotypes.

Whole blood was collected in K2EDTA tubes by collaborating institutions according to the institutions' own protocols. For TCRbeta analysis, collaborators shipped samples as frozen whole blood, isolated PBMCs, or DNA extracted from either of those sample types. The source of this sequence is a man younger than 40 with acute or convalescent COVID-19. This chain is built from TRBV19 and TRBJ1-1; 6 matching bases give a weak D call of TRBD1. Material: peripheral blood. The CDR3 region reads CASSSQLQGNTEAFF. The DNA reads TGTGCCAGTAGTTCCCAATTACAGGGGAACACTGAAGCTTTCTTT.